The 5 T cell receptor beta chains below come from one sample, sequenced in a study of control samples from healthy donors and cancer patients. Assay: immunoSEQ multiplex PCR; the TCRdb copy retains only in-frame clones and omits some. This table holds more than 140,000 clones, approximately 94% found once. The source material was blood. The receptors here all came from a man aged 35 to 55 in good health.

The gene calls are TRBV2 and TRBJ1-2; D call uncertain. There are 15 residues in the CDR3. The ends were cut back, 4 bases at V and 4 bases at J, with 16 bases in the middle. Germline V gene sequence: CDR1 SNHLY, CDR2 FYNNEI. CDR3 amino acids: CASSGRQSLLYGYTF. Written as DNA, the CDR3 is TGTGCCAGCAGTGGCCGGCAGTCTCTACTCTATGGCTACACCTTC.

The chain carries TRBV5-1 and TRBJ1-1; no definite D call. With 1 base removed from V and 6 bases from J, the gap between germline ends came to 19 bases. The CDR3 contains 16 residues. Germline lookup yields CDR1 SGHRS and CDR2 YFSETQ. CDR3 DNA sequence: TGCGCCAGCAGCTTGTCGTCTTGGCAGGCCAACGCTGAAGCTTTCTTT. This translates into CASSLSSWQANAEAFF. Together with reference TRBV5-1 and TRBJ1-1, the CDR3 gives the full variable domain: KAGVTQTPRYLIKTRGQQVTLSCSPISGHRSVSWYQQTPGQGLQFLFEYFSETQRNKGNFPGRFSGRQFSNSRSEMNVSTLELGDSALYLCASSLSSWQANAEAFFGQGTRLTVV.

This rearrangement joins TRBV5-6 to TRBJ1-1; 7 bases agree with TRBD1. This CDR3 has 14 residues. Germline CDR1 reads SGHDT; CDR2 reads YYEEEE. V trimming: 4 bases; J trimming: 6 bases; junction bases outside the gene matches: 9. Here the CDR3 DNA reads TGTGCCAGCAGCCAGGGGGACGGGAAGGCTGAAGCTTTCTTT. It encodes CASSQGDGKAEAFF.

This rearrangement joins TRBV19 to TRBJ1-2; TRBD1 is a possible D gene (6 bases). Per the germline V gene, CDR1 is LNHDA and CDR2 is SQIVND (reference sequence). With 10 bases removed from V and 1 base from J, the gap between germline ends came to 16 bases. CDR3 length: 14 amino acids. Here the CDR3 reads CATKRGRGNYGYTF. For the CDR3, the DNA is TGTGCCACCAAACGAGGCAGGGGTAACTATGGCTACACCTTC.

The J gene is TRBJ2-7, the V gene TRBV2; maybe TRBD2 (5 bases). From germline, CDR1 is SNHLY and CDR2 FYNNEI. The CDR3 runs 15 residues. Deletions cut 7 bases from V and 0 bases from J, with 16 bases between. The CDR3 sequence: CASIDVGVPSYEQYF. CDR3 nucleotide sequence: TGTGCCAGCATAGATGTCGGGGTTCCCTCCTACGAGCAGTACTTC.